This note documents a single T cell receptor beta chain sequence. This sample is drawn from a study of cytomegalovirus exposure and HLA in healthy donors. The PCR was carried out with 60 Vbeta primers and 13 Jbeta primers. The table came from immunoSEQ multiplex PCR; TCRdb's copy has only in-frame clones and leaves some out. The profile shows roughly 51,000 clones, about 81% of them singletons. This clonotype originated in a boy younger than 18 in good health and CMV-seropositive. Input material: PBMCs.

The CDR3 DNA reads TGCGCCAGCAGCTTGGACAGTATCTACGAGCAGTACTTC. It specifies CASSLDSIYEQYF. The chain couples TRBV5-1 to TRBJ2-7, with unresolved D. Germline V gene data show CDR1 as SGHRS and CDR2 as YFSETQ. With 0 bases removed from V and 3 bases from J, the gap between germline ends came to 7 bases. The CDR3 has 13 residues.